This T cell receptor beta chain appears in the sequencing data of a study of siplizumab effects on memory and regulatory T cells. Whole-study results and caveats: With siplizumab, cumulative frequency of CD4+ memory-derived alloreactive sequences dropped significantly.

TCRdb keeps only in-frame clones here, not all; method: immunoSEQ multiplex PCR. The data show some 100,000 clones, 92% seen once. Notes on this clone: The antigen remains undetermined.

The sequenced sample was Tregs sorted from blood. This clonotype was obtained from a human donor in good health.

The DNA for the CDR3 is TGTGCCAGCAGTTACCCGGGACAGGGAAACAAGGCTTTCTTT. It yields the protein CASSYPGQGNKAFF. J is TRBJ1-1 and V is TRBV6-6, with 9 bases aligning to TRBD1. V lost 2 bases and J lost 11; bases outside the gene matches: 9. This CDR3 spans 14 amino acids. Germline values: CDR1 MNHNY, CDR2 SVGAGI (reference sequence).